These T cell receptor beta chains were read from a single sample in a study of cytomegalovirus exposure and HLA in healthy donors. The data were produced by immunoSEQ multiplex PCR, yet TCRdb's version contains in-frame clones alone and is incomplete. The sample has around 200,000 clones; approximately 65% are singletons. Material: PBMCs. Every receptor here comes from a man aged 35 to 55 in good health and CMV-seronegative. Each CDR3 is given with its conserved first and last residue. The order of the fields is J gene, D gene, clone size, V gene, CDR3 protein, CDR3 DNA. A D gene is named only where the DNA matches it firmly. Some rows have no size entry. The others give once, few or many, or a class for an expanded clone.

>TRBJ2-5|-|-|TRBV7-9
CASSLYGEGEETQYF
TGTGCCAGCAGCTTATACGGCGAAGGGGAAGAGACCCAGTACTTC
>TRBJ1-5|-|-|TRBV7-9
CASSGGQSGNQPQHF
TGTGCCAGCAGCGGGGGCCAGTCGGGCAATCAGCCCCAGCATTTT
>TRBJ2-1|-|-|TRBV5-1
CASSGSWGEQEQFF
TGCGCCAGCAGCGGGAGTTGGGGGGAGCAAGAGCAGTTCTTC
>TRBJ1-6|TRBD1|-|TRBV10-1
CASSPRTGESPLHF
TGCGCCAGCAGTCCACGGACAGGGGAATCACCCCTCCACTTT
>TRBJ1-1|-|-|TRBV6-4
CASSDLGAGTEAFF
TGTGCCAGCAGTGACTTGGGGGCGGGCACTGAAGCTTTCTTT
>TRBJ1-6|-|few|TRBV4-2
CASTHFRGRDSPLHF
TGTGCCAGCACACATTTCCGGGGGAGGGATTCACCCCTCCACTTT
>TRBJ2-5|-|-|TRBV29-1
CSVEEYRAGETQYF
TGCAGCGTTGAAGAGTACAGGGCCGGGGAGACCCAGTACTTC
>TRBJ1-2|TRBD1|-|TRBV30
CAWGRQGEGYGYTF
TGTGCCTGGGGACGACAGGGAGAGGGTTATGGCTACACCTTC
>TRBJ1-5|TRBD1|once|TRBV19
CASRIADRGNQPQHF
TGTGCCAGTAGGATCGCTGACAGGGGGAATCAGCCCCAGCATTTT
>TRBJ1-4|-|-|TRBV4-1
CASSQDRQRVATNEKLFF
TGCGCCAGCAGCCAAGATAGGCAGAGGGTTGCAACTAATGAAAAACTGTTTTTT
>TRBJ2-7|TRBD2|-|TRBV7-8
CASSLPRGVQYF
TGTGCCAGCAGCTTACCGCGGGGGGTGCAGTACTTC
>TRBJ2-2|TRBD2|-|TRBV28
CASSFLPTKTSAGELFF
TGTGCCAGCAGTTTCCTCCCTACCAAGACTAGCGCCGGGGAGCTGTTTTTT
>TRBJ1-1|-|-|TRBV30
CAWSWQGSTEAFF
TGTGCCTGGAGTTGGCAGGGGAGTACTGAAGCTTTCTTT
>TRBJ2-7|-|-|TRBV7-9
CASSYATASYEQYF
TGTGCCAGCAGCTACGCGACAGCTTCCTACGAGCAGTACTTC
>TRBJ1-4|TRBD1|-|TRBV9
CASSTTGAGGEKLFF
TGTGCCAGCAGCACCACAGGGGCGGGTGGTGAAAAACTGTTTTTT
>TRBJ2-5|TRBD1|-|TRBV19
CASSSQGAVKTQYF
TGTGCCAGTAGTAGTCAGGGGGCGGTTAAGACCCAGTACTTC
>TRBJ2-7|-|-|TRBV4-1
CASSQEGTWSYEQYF
TGCGCCAGCAGCCAAGAGGGGACTTGGTCCTACGAGCAGTACTTC
>TRBJ2-2|-|few|TRBV29-1
CSVEVGGELFF
TGCAGCGTTGAAGTCGGCGGGGAGCTGTTTTTT
>TRBJ2-2|TRBD2|-|TRBV5-6
CASSFSHGEGWPGELFF
TGTGCCAGCAGTTTCTCTCACGGGGAGGGCTGGCCCGGGGAGCTGTTTTTT
>TRBJ2-7|-|few|TRBV5-5
CASSLSGFSSYEQYF
TGTGCCAGCAGCTTGTCGGGATTTAGCTCCTACGAGCAGTACTTC
>TRBJ1-2|-|-|TRBV7-3
CASGEGSYGYTF
TGTGCCAGCGGGGAGGGTTCCTATGGCTACACCTTC
>TRBJ1-3|-|few|TRBV19
CASNEEGPNTIYF
TGTGCCAGTAACGAGGAGGGCCCAAACACCATATATTTT
>TRBJ2-7|-|-|TRBV20-1
CSARGAFKQYF
TGCAGTGCTAGAGGGGCGTTCAAGCAGTACTTC
>TRBJ2-7|TRBD1|-|TRBV6-1
CASHPTGTGEDEQYF
TGTGCCAGCCACCCGACCGGGACAGGGGAGGACGAGCAGTACTTC
>TRBJ2-1|-|few|TRBV19
CASTGGNQQFF
TGTGCCAGTACCGGGGGTAATCAGCAGTTCTTC
>TRBJ1-1|TRBD1|few|TRBV7-6
CASSLGGTGYRPMNTEAFF
TGTGCCAGCAGCTTAGGTGGGACAGGGTATAGGCCTATGAACACTGAAGCTTTCTTT
>TRBJ2-7|TRBD1|-|TRBV18
CASSPGTGGTRQYF
TGTGCCAGCTCACCCGGGACAGGGGGCACGCGGCAGTACTTC
>TRBJ2-1|-|-|TRBV20-1
CSARRVNEQFF
TGCAGTGCTAGACGAGTTAATGAGCAGTTCTTC
>TRBJ2-3|TRBD1|-|TRBV13
CASSFPQGADTQYF
TGTGCCAGCAGCTTCCCACAGGGGGCAGATACGCAGTATTTT
>TRBJ1-6|-|-|TRBV9
CASSVAGRDSPLHF
TGTGCCAGCAGCGTAGCGGGAAGAGATTCACCCCTCCACTTT
>TRBJ2-5|-|-|TRBV9
CASSGSRGETQYF
TGTGCCAGCAGTGGCAGCCGAGGGGAGACCCAGTACTTC